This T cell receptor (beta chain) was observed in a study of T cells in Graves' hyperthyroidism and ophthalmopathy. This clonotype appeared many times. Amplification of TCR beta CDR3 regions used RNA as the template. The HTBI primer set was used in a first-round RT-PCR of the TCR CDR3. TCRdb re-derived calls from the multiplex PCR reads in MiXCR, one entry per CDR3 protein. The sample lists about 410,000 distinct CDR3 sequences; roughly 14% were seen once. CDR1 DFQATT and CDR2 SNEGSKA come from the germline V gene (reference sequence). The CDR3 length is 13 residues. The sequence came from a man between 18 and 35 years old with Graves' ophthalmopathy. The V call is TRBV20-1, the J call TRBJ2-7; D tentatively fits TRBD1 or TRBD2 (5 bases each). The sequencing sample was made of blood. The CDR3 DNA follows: TGCAGCGGCCTCCGGGACCGAGCCTACGAGCAGTACTTC. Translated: CSGLRDRAYEQYF.